These 5 T cell receptor beta chains came from one sample sequenced in a study of memory CD4+ T cells and cytomegalovirus serostatus. TCRdb's copy holds only in-frame clones and misses some; the assay was immunoSEQ multiplex PCR. This table holds 45,000 to 70,000 clones, roughly 84% found once. The sort gate was single viable CD3+CD4+CD8-CD45RO+ cells for memory CD4+ T cells. The material sequenced was memory CD4+ T cells from blood. Receptors originate from an adult in good health and CMV-seronegative. Some clones in this sample may be carry-over from other donors' samples.

This clone is a singleton in its sample. The chain is built from TRBV18 and TRBJ2-4, with D uncertain. V lost 3 bases and J lost 0, with 6 bases in between. In germline, CDR1 is KGHSH, CDR2 LQKENI. The CDR3 runs 14 residues. The CDR3 nucleotides are TGTGCCAGCTCACCTGATCTAGCCAAAAACATTCAGTACTTC. It codes for CASSPDLAKNIQYF. Based on the CDR3 plus reference TRBV18 and TRBJ2-4, the full variable domain is NAGVMQNPRHLVRRRGQEARLRCSPMKGHSHVYWYRQLPEEGLKFMVYLQKENIIDESGMPKERFSAEFPKEGPSILRIQQVVRGDSAAYFCASSPDLAKNIQYFGAGTRLSVL.

The chain uses TRBV28 and TRBJ1-2; D uncertain. In germline, CDR1 is MDHEN, CDR2 SYDVKM. V shed 3 bases and J shed 4 bases, with 9 bases lying between them. There are 13 residues in the CDR3. For the CDR3, the DNA is TGTGCCAGCAGTTTCGCGGAGGGCTATGGCTACACCTTC. This codes for CASSFAEGYGYTF.

CDR3 sequence: CASRTATGNTIYF. In DNA form, the CDR3 reads TGTGCCAGCAGAACAGCTACTGGAAACACCATATATTTT. The chain uses TRBV6-1 and TRBJ1-3; D is unresolved. Trimming stripped 6 bases from V and 2 bases from J, with 8 bases between. The germline gives CDR1 MNHNS, CDR2 SASEGT. CDR3 size: 13 residues.

The rearrangement links TRBV6-1 to TRBJ1-2; 10 bases agree with TRBD1. Trimming took 1 base from V and 5 from J; bases not matched to a gene: 4. The CDR3 is made up of 15 amino acids. Germline V lookup: CDR1 MNHNS, CDR2 SASEGT. CDR3 loop: CASSEGDRGLYGYTF. The CDR3, as DNA: TGTGCCAGCAGTGAAGGCGACAGGGGGCTTTATGGCTACACCTTC.

The V and J genes are TRBV6-1 and TRBJ1-6; no clear D. With 3 bases removed from V and 12 bases from J, the gap between germline ends came to 9 bases. Looked up from germline, CDR1 is MNHNS and CDR2 is SASEGT. The CDR3 runs to 12 residues. The CDR3 region has the DNA TGTGCCAGCAGTGACAGTGACGGACCCCTCCACTTT. Translation gives CASSDSDGPLHF.